This section outlines one TCR beta chain sequence together with its context. Its antigen is still unknown. These data come from a study of Tregs in tolerant kidney transplant recipients. Looking at the study overall: CD4+CD25+CD127- cells came from approximately three-day belatacept mixed lymphocyte reactions, some with roughly 5-day graft donor restimulation. Antibodies separated recipient from donor cells. Study-level results: The small number of patients limits these findings pending further validation.

This CDR3 is 15 amino acids long. Trimming stripped 1 base from V and 4 bases from J, with 13 bases between. Germline CDR1 reads MGHRA; CDR2 reads YSYEKL. TCRdb's table, derived via immunoSEQ multiplex PCR, lists solely in-frame clones and lacks some. The sample lists approximately 17,000 clones; roughly 58% were seen once. The chain combines TRBV4-1 with TRBJ1-2; D unresolved. Sequences were obtained from Tregs from blood cultured with allogeneic cells. The TCR was taken from a human donor in good health. The CDR3 nucleotides read TGCGCCAGCAGCCAAGGGGTCGGAGCCTTCTATGGCTACACCTTC. Translating it yields CASSQGVGAFYGYTF.